This T cell receptor (beta chain) is from a study of OX40 agonist ivuxolimab in advanced cancers. For this clone: The target antigen is unknown.

Clones were sequenced by immunoSEQ multiplex PCR, and TCRdb holds only the in-frame ones, with some missing. The table has about 73,000 clones, 85% to 90% seen once. Whole-study findings and limits: Expanded peripheral T-cell antigen specificity went undetermined.

CDR1 SGHNT and CDR2 YYREEE come from the germline V gene (reference sequence). This CDR3 is 15 amino acids long. J lost 6 bases, V lost 4 bases, and 6 bases had no gene match. The input for sequencing was CD4+ or CD8+ T cells sorted from blood, taken in a trial of the OX40 agonist ivuxolimab. This TCR was recovered from an adult with an advanced solid tumor such as melanoma, head and neck, liver or kidney cancer. The J gene is TRBJ2-1, the V gene TRBV5-4, with 11 bases aligning to TRBD1. The CDR3 region has the DNA TGTGCCAGCAGCCTGGGACAGGGGGATACCAATGAGCAGTTCTTC. Its protein product is CASSLGQGDTNEQFF.